Below, one T cell receptor beta chain is given with its context. Its cognate antigen is unknown. This record comes from a study of graft-versus-host responses after intestinal transplantation. Overall study context: Every recipient had anti-thymocyte globulin induction and about three years of tacrolimus plus steroids. Study-wide points: Graft-donor T cell macrochimerism in patients accompanied high graft-versus-host to host-versus-graft clonal ratios in allografts. With peak circulating GvH clone levels came an association with early post-transplant HvG declines. The marrow of recipients harbored GvH clones, and ileum or blood showed some of them first.

CDR3 length equals 19 residues. Trimming at V came to 5 bases and at J to 0 bases, leaving 16 bases not matched to a gene. CDR1 is SNHLY and CDR2 is FYNNEI in the germline V gene. Data came from immunoSEQ multiplex PCR; TCRdb stores just in-frame clones and leaves some out. The sample lists more than 100,000 clones; about 95% were seen once. Sequencing was performed on unstimulated CD8+ T cells sorted from spleen or lymph node cells, taken before intestinal transplant. The TCR sequence derives from a human donor who received an intestinal transplant. This chain links TRBV2 with TRBJ2-4; 7 bases match TRBD1. CDR3 coding DNA: TGTGCCAGCAGTCCCCAAACCCGGACAGGTGGAATAGCCAAAAACATTCAGTACTTC. Protein product: CASSPQTRTGGIAKNIQYF.